Shown below are 24 T cell receptor beta chains from a single sample sequenced in a study of T-cell memory formation after mild COVID-19. In TCRdb, the 5' RACE reads were re-called with MiXCR into one record per CDR3 protein. The sample records 70,000 to 100,000 distinct CDR3 sequences, around 15% being singletons. Sequenced material: PBMCs or a T cell subset sorted from them (not recorded which). These receptors were taken from a man between 18 and 29 years old who had mild COVID-19 (a few samples of this study predate the infection). Cell type and time point are not known.

This clonotype has only a few counts. The V call is TRBV12-3 or TRBV12-4, the J call TRBJ2-1; TRBD2 aligns across 11 bases. This CDR3 is built from 15 residues. J gave up 7 bases and V 2 bases, and 4 bases lay outside the gene matches. The CDR3 region is CASSLSLAGVNEQFF. CDR3 sequence (DNA): TGTGCCAGCAGTTTATCACTAGCGGGGGTAAATGAGCAGTTCTTC.

The chain employs TRBV6-6 and TRBJ2-7; maybe TRBD2 (7 bases). This CDR3 has 17 amino acids. The V gene's germline CDR1 is MNHNY and CDR2 SVGAGI (reference sequence). The germline V and J ends were trimmed by 6 bases and 4 bases, with 25 bases remaining between them. CDR3 nucleotide sequence: TGTGCCAGCAGAGCCACGGGGGGCCTTAGGTTCCTATACGAGCAGTACTTC. Protein product: CASRATGGLRFLYEQYF.

This chain links TRBV5-8 with TRBJ2-2; 9 bases are shared with TRBD2. The V gene end was trimmed by 4 bases and the J gene end by 5 bases; junction bases not matched to a gene: 3. Germline CDR1 SGHTS, CDR2 YDEGEE. The CDR3 contains 14 residues. CDR3 coding DNA: TGTGCCAGCAGCCCGACTAGCGGTACCGGGGAGCTGTTTTTT. Translation: CASSPTSGTGELFF.

In its sample, this clonotype was seen a few times. V gene TRBV7-9 combines with J gene TRBJ2-7; D unresolved. V lost 1 base and J 6 bases, leaving 7 bases between the germline ends. The CDR3 is 12 amino acids. Germline CDR1 is SEHNR and CDR2 is FQNEAQ (reference sequence). The CDR3: CASSLEGGEQYF. CDR3 bases: TGTGCCAGCAGCTTAGAGGGTGGCGAGCAGTACTTC.

This chain joins TRBV27 and TRBJ2-7, with 14 bases that match TRBD2. Germline assignment: CDR1 MNHEY and CDR2 SMNVEV (reference sequence). J lost 3 bases, V lost 2 bases, and 3 bases had no gene match. The CDR3 has 16 amino acids. The CDR3 sequence: CASSLLGTSGGYEQYF. In DNA form, the CDR3 reads TGTGCCAGCAGTTTACTTGGGACTAGCGGGGGCTACGAGCAGTACTTC.

This clonotype came up a few times. The chain employs TRBV7-9 and TRBJ2-3, with TRBD2 matching over 7 bases. The CDR3 has 18 amino acids. V shed 4 bases, J shed 6 bases, and the junction held 19 bases outside the gene matches. The germline CDR1 and CDR2 sequences are SEHNR and FQNEAQ (reference sequence). The CDR3 region is CASSYPFGRGDGQDTQYF. As DNA, the CDR3 is TGTGCCAGCAGCTACCCCTTCGGCCGGGGGGACGGCCAGGATACGCAGTATTTT. Using reference TRBV7-9 and TRBJ2-3 for the parts outside the CDR3, the full variable domain is DTGVSQNPRHKITKRGQNVTFRCDPISEHNRLYWYRQTLGQGPEFLTYFQNEAQLEKSRLLSDRFSAERPKGSFSTLEIQRTEQGDSAMYLCASSYPFGRGDGQDTQYFGPGTRLTVL.

V gene TRBV27 combines with J gene TRBJ2-2, with D unresolved. The CDR3 spans 12 residues. Germline loops: CDR1 MNHEY, CDR2 SMNVEV (reference sequence). Trimming removed 3 bases at V and 6 bases at J, with 5 bases between. The CDR3 bases are TGTGCCAGCAGTTTCCGTCCCGGGGAGCTGTTTTTT. Translated, it gives CASSFRPGELFF.

This clonotype was picked up a small number of times. V is TRBV4-1 and J is TRBJ1-1, with D possibly TRBD1 on 6 matching bases. CDR1 MGHRA and CDR2 YSYEKL come from the germline V gene. The CDR3 runs 15 residues. V dropped 8 bases and J dropped 4 bases, with 20 bases sitting between them. The CDR3 region has the DNA TGCGCCAGCGGGGGCGGGGGGGACGGCAGCACTGAAGCTTTCTTT. It yields the protein CASGGGGDGSTEAFF.

The V call is TRBV11-2, the J call TRBJ2-6, with D perhaps TRBD1 or TRBD2 (5 bases each). The CDR3 consists of 16 residues. The V end was cut by 0 bases, the J end by 4 bases, with 10 bases between. CDR1 is SGHAT, CDR2 FQNNGV, per germline. CDR3 residues: CASSLDEGDGANVLTF. The CDR3 nucleotides read TGTGCCAGCAGCTTAGATGAAGGGGACGGGGCCAACGTCCTGACTTTC. Full variable domain (rest looked up from reference TRBV11-2 and TRBJ2-6): EAGVAQSPRYKIIEKRQSVAFWCNPISGHATLYWYQQILGQGPKLLIQFQNNGVVDDSQLPKDRFSAERLKGVDSTLKIQPAKLEDSAVYLCASSLDEGDGANVLTFGAGSRLTVL.

This clonotype was counted ten times or more. V and J are TRBV29-1 and TRBJ2-1, with D possibly being TRBD2 (6 bases). The CDR3 has 15 residues. Germline values: CDR1 SQVTM, CDR2 ANQGSEA. Trimming shortened V by 2 bases and J by 7 bases, and 18 bases separated the two germline ends. The CDR3 sequence is CSVESSGLVVNEQFF. CDR3 in DNA: TGCAGCGTTGAATCCAGCGGGTTAGTTGTAAATGAGCAGTTCTTC.

There are a few counts of this clonotype. The genes are TRBV6-2 or TRBV6-3 and TRBJ1-2; TRBD1 might be the D (5 bases). Germline V gene sequence: CDR1 MNHEY, CDR2 SVGEGT. Trimming took 2 bases from V and 3 from J, leaving 13 bases between them. This CDR3 is 15 amino acids long. CDR3 amino acids: CASSYTDWTYYGYTF. The CDR3 nucleotides are TGTGCCAGCAGTTACACCGATTGGACATACTATGGCTACACCTTC.

The V call is TRBV6-5, the J call TRBJ2-5; TRBD2 might be the D (5 bases). V gave up 6 bases and J gave up 5 bases, with 13 bases separating them. Germline CDR1 MNHEY, CDR2 SVGAGI. CDR3 length: 13 residues. CDR3 sequence (DNA): TGTGCCAGCAGCCTACGAGGGTGGGAGACCCAGTACTTC. This sequence encodes CASSLRGWETQYF.

The chain is built from TRBV20-1 and TRBJ2-2, with 8 nucleotides matching TRBD2. Germline CDR1 DFQATT, CDR2 SNEGSKA (reference sequence). The length of the CDR3 is 13 residues. CDR3 nucleotides: TGCACCCCGCGAGAACTAGCGGTCGGGGAGCTGTTTTTT. It is translated as CTPRELAVGELFF.

The V gene is TRBV14, the J gene TRBJ1-1; 8 bases agree with TRBD1. CDR1 is SGHDN and CDR2 is FVKESK in the germline V gene. The junction had 16 bases not matched to a gene; V was cut back by 5 bases and J by 5 bases. The CDR3 consists of 17 residues. The CDR3: CASSKFLGGQGRTEAFF. DNA of the CDR3: TGTGCCAGCAGCAAATTCCTGGGAGGACAGGGTAGGACTGAAGCTTTCTTT.

The genes are TRBV4-3 and TRBJ2-3; TRBD2 matches at 9 bases. V was pared by 4 bases and J by 0 bases, with 8 bases of the junction left unmatched. Germline V CDR1 and CDR2: LGHNA, YSLEER. The CDR3 consists of 17 residues. In nucleotides, the CDR3 is TGCGCCAGCAGCCCTCAGGTAGCGGGGGATAGCACAGATACGCAGTATTTT. It encodes CASSPQVAGDSTDTQYF.

In this sample, this clonotype turned up a few times. The V call is TRBV25-1, the J call TRBJ2-1, with 15 nucleotides matching TRBD2. CDR3 length: 17 residues. The V gene's germline CDR1 is MGHDK and CDR2 SYGVNS. The J segment lost 12 bases and the V segment lost 4 bases, leaving 13 bases of the junction unmatched. This CDR3 is CASSGGLAGGQGLVQFF. The CDR3 bases are TGTGCCAGCAGTGGGGGACTAGCGGGGGGCCAGGGGTTGGTGCAGTTCTTC.

A single count supports this clonotype. The chain combines TRBV27 with TRBJ2-7; 7 positions match TRBD1. V was clipped by 5 bases and J by 4 bases; unmatched bases: 11. The germline V gene encodes CDR1 MNHEY and CDR2 SMNVEV (reference sequence). The CDR3 is 15 amino acids. The CDR3 sequence is CASSPSQGVRYEQYF. CDR3 coding DNA: TGTGCCAGCAGTCCGTCTCAGGGGGTTAGGTACGAGCAGTACTTC.

On this clonotype: The conserved closing phenylalanine or tryptophan is absent in this CDR3, likely reflecting a read error. The DNA is left out, because the CDR3 cannot be placed on it with certainty; the CDR3 is given as TCRdb lists it. The chain uses TRBV7-9 and TRBJ1-3; TRBD1 is taken as the D call from the table, unchecked against the DNA. With termini counted, the CDR3 has 12 amino acids. Germline V gene data show CDR1 as SEHNR and CDR2 as FQNEAQ (reference sequence). The CDR3: CASSFPPKVFSL.

V is TRBV7-3 and J is TRBJ1-1; possible D gene TRBD1, 5 bases. V dropped 1 base and J dropped 4 bases, with 7 bases sitting between them. This CDR3 comprises 13 residues. From germline, CDR1 is SGHTA and CDR2 FQGTGA. The CDR3 DNA reads TGTGCCAGCAGCTTAAGTCAGGGCACTGAAGCTTTCTTT. It codes for CASSLSQGTEAFF.

The V and J genes are TRBV5-1 and TRBJ2-1; TRBD2 matches 9 bases. The J segment lost 9 bases and the V segment lost 3 bases, leaving 4 bases of the junction unmatched. This CDR3 has 13 amino acids. Germline values: CDR1 SGHRS, CDR2 YFSETQ. The DNA for the CDR3 is TGCGCCAGCAGCTGGGGGACTAGCACTGAGCAGTTCTTC. Translation gives CASSWGTSTEQFF.

This chain joins TRBV27 and TRBJ1-6; D might be TRBD1 (6 bases). From germline, CDR1 is MNHEY and CDR2 SMNVEV (reference sequence). The CDR3 is made up of 14 amino acids. V gave up 7 bases and J gave up 14 bases, with 21 bases separating them. This CDR3 reads CASKLQRGVGTLHF. DNA for the CDR3: TGTGCCAGCAAACTTCAGAGGGGGGTTGGAACCCTCCACTTT.

This clonotype occurred a few times. The gene calls are TRBV7-3 and TRBJ2-1; 10 nucleotides align to TRBD1. The germline V gene has CDR1 SGHTA and CDR2 FQGTGA. V lost 5 bases, J lost 5 bases, and 6 bases stayed unmatched. The CDR3 has 15 residues. DNA of the CDR3: TGTGCCAGCAGCCCCCGGGACAGGGGAGACAATGAGCAGTTCTTC. This translates into CASSPRDRGDNEQFF. Based on the CDR3 plus reference TRBV7-3 and TRBJ2-1, the full variable domain is GAGVSQTPSNKVTEKGKYVELRCDPISGHTALYWYRQSLGQGPEFLIYFQGTGAADDSGLPNDRFFAVRPEGSVSTLKIQRTERGDSAVYLCASSPRDRGDNEQFFGPGTRLTVL.

The gene calls are TRBV4-1 and TRBJ1-2, with a tentative D call TRBD1 (5 bases). The CDR3 has 14 amino acids. The V gene lost 0 bases and the J gene lost 2 bases, with 7 bases spanning the gap. Germline V gives CDR1 MGHRA, CDR2 YSYEKL. DNA of the CDR3: TGCGCCAGCAGCCAAGACAGGGTGAACTATGGCTACACCTTC. As protein: CASSQDRVNYGYTF.

This sequence joins TRBV6-2 or TRBV6-3 and TRBJ2-5; perhaps TRBD1 as D (6 bases). The CDR3 extends over 18 amino acids. CDR1 MNHEY and CDR2 SVGEGT come from the germline V gene. The V and J ends lost 4 bases and 0 bases respectively, with 21 bases between them. CDR3 region: CASSFNPNGQRNQETQYF. CDR3 DNA: TGTGCCAGCAGTTTTAACCCGAACGGACAGCGGAACCAAGAGACCCAGTACTTC.